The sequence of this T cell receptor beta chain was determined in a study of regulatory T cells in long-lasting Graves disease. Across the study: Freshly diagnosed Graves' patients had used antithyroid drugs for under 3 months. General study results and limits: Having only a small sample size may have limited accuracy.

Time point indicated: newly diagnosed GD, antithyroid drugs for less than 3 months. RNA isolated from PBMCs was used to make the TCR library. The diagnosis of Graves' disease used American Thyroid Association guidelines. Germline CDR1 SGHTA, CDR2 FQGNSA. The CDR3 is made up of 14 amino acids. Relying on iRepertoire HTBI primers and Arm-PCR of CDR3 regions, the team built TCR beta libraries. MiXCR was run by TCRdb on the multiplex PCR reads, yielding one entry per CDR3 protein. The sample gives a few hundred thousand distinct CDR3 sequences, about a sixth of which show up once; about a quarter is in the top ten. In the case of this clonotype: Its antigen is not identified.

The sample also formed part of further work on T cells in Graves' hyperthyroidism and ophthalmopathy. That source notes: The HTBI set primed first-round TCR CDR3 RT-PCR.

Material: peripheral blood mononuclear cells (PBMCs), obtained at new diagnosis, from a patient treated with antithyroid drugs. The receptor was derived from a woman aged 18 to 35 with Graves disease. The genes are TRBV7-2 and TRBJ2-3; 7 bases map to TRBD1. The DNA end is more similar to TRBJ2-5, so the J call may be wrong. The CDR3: CASSRDSLLEAQYF. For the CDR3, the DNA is TGTGCCAGCAGCAGGGACAGCCTCCTGGAGGCCCAGTACTTC.